The sequence of this T cell receptor (beta chain) was determined in a study of blood T cells in healthy people across ages (dated by TCRdb to about 2015). Regarding the study in general: In model experiments, roughly one uniquely barcoded TCR beta cDNA molecule per two T cells was captured by template switching. Age-related changes in TCR beta repertoire diversity were measured in the study by deep sequencing normalized with unique cDNA molecular identifiers. The donors were split into four age groups: young (average about 15 years), middle-aged (more than 35), aged (around 67) and long-lived (approximately 80). To avoid experimental bias, donors of different ages were randomly spread across the sequencing lanes. For two donors (one aged 18 to 29 and one aged 80 or older), the study analyzed two additional independent replicas of 1 million unique cDNA reads from the same blood draw. Findings and caveats that apply to the study as a whole: The percentage of naive T cells measured by flow cytometry correlated strongly with observed TCR beta diversity. Compared with the aged group, the long-lived group had more naive CD4+ T cells, fewer expanded clones and increased TCR diversity, a pattern suggesting age selection. As age increased, observed TCR beta diversity per million T cells dropped in a roughly linear way, and a significant reduction was already evident by age about 40. Since profiling was done on bulk unsorted PBMCs, naive and antigen-experienced compartments could not be conclusively compared. Total diversity estimates from one million sequenced T cells were considered lower bounds and underestimates. Because donor CMV infection status was unknown, age-related changes in expanded clonotypes were potentially confounded.

Of note for this clonotype: Its cognate antigen has yet to be identified. It may be a read error: a sequence one base away is much more abundant.

The library was made by 5' RACE. TCRdb records Illumina HiSeq 2500 as the sequencer. A second roughly 6 to 11 cycle PCR used a sample-barcoded 5' primer and a J-beta primer mix. A template-switch 5' adaptor carrying 12 random nucleotides introduced a unique molecular identifier onto each TCR beta cDNA molecule. Each sample yielded at least 2.5 million CDR3-containing paired-end reads. The Mint cDNA synthesis kit, primed by a TRBC-specific oligonucleotide, was used to synthesize first-strand cDNA from all RNA. After uracil-DNA glycosylase treatment, a first 18-cycle PCR used universal primers M1SS and BC2_uni_R on all cDNA. Regarding the original processing steps: For normalization, 1 million high-quality reads, each with a distinct molecular identifier, were randomly selected from each sample. Reads with shared molecular identifiers were discarded instead of being binned into consensus sequences. CDR3 identification, clonotype clustering and error correction used MiTCR with a Q25 quality threshold and the strictest error-elimination algorithm. A nonparametric unseen species model with Euler transformation was used to estimate lower-bound total TCR beta diversity. Starting from the raw public reads, TCRdb applied fastp trimming at Q25, assembled clones with MiXCR and retained in-frame beta chains. When rows share a CDR3 protein, they turn into one entry using the most common DNA and genes. For this entry, the V and J calls and clone size follow TCRdb and not the study's own pipeline. The sample table shows approximately 360,000 distinct CDR3 sequences, and over 45% are seen once. The top ten hold under 65% of the sample.

The approximately 40 donors, aged 6 to 90 years, were systemically healthy Caucasian individuals from Russia. Ten milliliters of peripheral blood were collected from each donor into EDTA-treated Vacutainer tubes. PBMCs were isolated by Ficoll-Paque density-gradient centrifugation, with at least 6 million obtained per sample. Total RNA, at least 6 micrograms per sample, was extracted from PBMCs with Trizol reagent. For every donor, flow cytometry on a PBMC aliquot measured the percentage of naive CD45RAhigh/CD27high T cells. Per the germline V gene, SQVTM is the CDR1 and ANQGSEA is the CDR2. The CDR3 runs 13 residues from the cysteine to the phenylalanine. Only the CDR3 region is kept as DNA, spanning 39 bases read in frame from base 1.

This chain is built from TRBV29-1 and TRBJ2-1; TRBD1 agrees with 7 junctional bases. This receptor was obtained from a man aged 60-69 years in good health. The source material was blood. CDR3 loop: CSSRDRDYNEQLF. The DNA sequence reads TGCAGCAGCCGGGACAGAGACTACAATGAGCAGTTGTTC.